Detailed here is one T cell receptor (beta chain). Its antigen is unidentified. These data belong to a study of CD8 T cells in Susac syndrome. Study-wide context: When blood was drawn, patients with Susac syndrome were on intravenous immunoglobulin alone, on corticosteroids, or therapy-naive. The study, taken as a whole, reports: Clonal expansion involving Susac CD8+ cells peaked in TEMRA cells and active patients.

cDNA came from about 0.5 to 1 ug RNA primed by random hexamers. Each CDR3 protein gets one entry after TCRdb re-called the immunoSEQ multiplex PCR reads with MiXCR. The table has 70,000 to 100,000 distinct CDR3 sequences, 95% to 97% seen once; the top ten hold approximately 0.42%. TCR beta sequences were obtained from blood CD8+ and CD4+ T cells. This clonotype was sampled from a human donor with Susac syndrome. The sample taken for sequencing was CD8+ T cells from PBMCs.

The CDR3 sequence is CATREGPETQYF. The CDR3 coding sequence is TGTGCCACCAGGGAGGGGCCGGAGACCCAGTACTTC. The chain employs TRBV15 and TRBJ2-5; D is perhaps TRBD2 (6 bases). V was clipped by 6 bases and J by 5 bases, with 10 bases between them. Per germline, CDR1 LNHNV and CDR2 YYDKDF (reference sequence). CDR3 size: 12 residues.